This T cell receptor beta chain was identified during a study of pediatric ulcerative colitis. Rectal tissue came from one to two pinch biopsies taken at colonoscopy. TCRdb's copy holds only in-frame clones and misses some; the assay was immunoSEQ multiplex PCR. In the table there are tens of thousands of clones, approximately 74% of which are singletons. The CDR3 length is 14 residues. Looked up from germline, CDR1 is GTSNPN and CDR2 is SVGIG (reference sequence). V lost 2 bases to trimming and J lost 10 bases; unmatched junction nucleotides: 8. Sequenced material: gut tissue. The source is a boy between 10 and 17 years old with severe ulcerative colitis. The V gene is TRBV30, the J gene TRBJ1-4; 9 nucleotides line up with TRBD1. CDR3 DNA sequence: TGTGCCTGGAGTCAACAGGGGGCGCACGGAAAACTGTTTTTT. Its protein product is CAWSQQGAHGKLFF. Full variable domain (missing parts from reference TRBV30 and TRBJ1-4): SQTIHQWPATLVQPVGSPLSLECTVEGTSNPNLYWYRQAAGRGLQLLFYSVGIGQISSEVPQNLSASRPQDRQFILSSKKLLLSDSGFYLCAWSQQGAHGKLFFGSGTQLSVL.